The 22 T cell receptor beta chains below were found in one sample sequenced in a study of OX40 agonist ivuxolimab in advanced cancers. Libraries were prepared by immunoSEQ multiplex PCR; TCRdb keeps only in-frame clonotypes and omits some of them. The data hold around 63,000 clones, with 89% observed a single time. The source was CD4+ or CD8+ T cells sorted from blood, collected in a trial of the OX40 agonist ivuxolimab. The origin of the receptors is an adult with an advanced solid tumor such as melanoma, head and neck, liver or kidney cancer.

The J gene is TRBJ2-2, the V gene TRBV5-1; D gene uncertain. The CDR3 is 12 amino acids. The V end lost 2 bases, the J end lost 4 bases, and 3 bases lay between the germline ends. Germline V gene data show CDR1 as SGHRS and CDR2 as YFSETQ. The DNA for the CDR3 is TGCGCCAGCAGCTTCGGCACCGGGGAGCTGTTTTTT. It codes for CASSFGTGELFF.

The rearrangement joins TRBV18 to TRBJ1-2; 9 bases line up with TRBD1. Germline values: CDR1 KGHSH, CDR2 LQKENI. V gave up 4 bases and J gave up 6 bases; unmatched junction bases: 12. The CDR3 consists of 16 residues. The CDR3 region is CASSLQNTGGLHGYTF. The DNA of the CDR3 is TGTGCCAGCTCACTCCAAAACACAGGGGGCTTACATGGCTACACCTTC.

The chain employs TRBV5-6 and TRBJ1-1; D not certain. The germline V gene has CDR1 SGHDT and CDR2 YYEEEE. The CDR3 is made up of 14 amino acids. Trimming pared 1 base from V and 1 base from J, leaving 8 bases between. CDR3 coding DNA: TGTGCCAGCAGCTTGTGGGGTAGGAACACTGAAGCTTTCTTT. It specifies CASSLWGRNTEAFF.

This chain uses TRBV15 with TRBJ2-6, with D unresolved. Trimming shortened V by 4 bases and J by 6 bases, and 13 bases separated the two germline ends. Germline V gene data show CDR1 as LNHNV and CDR2 as YYDKDF (reference sequence). The CDR3 is made up of 15 amino acids. As DNA, the CDR3 is TGTGCCACCAGCAATGTAGGTGTCTTGGCCAACGTCCTGACTTTC. Translated: CATSNVGVLANVLTF.

The chain carries TRBV6-5 and TRBJ1-3, with no clear D. Per germline, CDR1 MNHEY and CDR2 SVGAGI. The CDR3 runs 15 residues. The V end was cut by 4 bases, the J end by 0 bases, with 10 bases between. In DNA, the CDR3 is TGTGCCAGCAGTTTCGACGGGAGCTCTGGAAACACCATATATTTT. Protein sequence: CASSFDGSSGNTIYF.

The V and J genes are TRBV5-5 and TRBJ1-2; unclear D gene. The CDR3 covers 14 residues. CDR1 and CDR2 (germline): SGHKS, YYEKEE (reference sequence). The germline V and J ends were trimmed by 0 bases and 0 bases, with 6 bases remaining between them. The chain's CDR3 is CASSLDRANYGYTF. In DNA form, the CDR3 reads TGTGCCAGCAGCTTGGACAGAGCTAACTATGGCTACACCTTC.

The V and J genes are TRBV7-9 and TRBJ1-2; no definite D call. In germline, CDR1 is SEHNR, CDR2 FQNEAQ (reference sequence). With 3 bases removed from V and 2 bases from J, the gap between germline ends came to 7 bases. The CDR3 sequence is 13 residues long. The DNA for the CDR3 is TGTGCCAGCAGCTTTGACCGAAACTATGGCTACACCTTC. Translated: CASSFDRNYGYTF.

This chain uses TRBV30 with TRBJ1-5; D possibly corresponds to TRBD1 (5 bases). Per germline, CDR1 GTSNPN and CDR2 SVGIG (reference sequence). Trimming took off 0 bases at V and 2 bases at J, with 11 bases between the two ends. The CDR3 has 15 residues. The CDR3 sequence: CAWSVRGGGNQPQHF. CDR3 DNA sequence: TGTGCCTGGAGTGTACGTGGGGGTGGCAATCAGCCCCAGCATTTT.

The V and J genes are TRBV18 and TRBJ2-3; D might be TRBD1 (5 bases). This CDR3 is built from 14 residues. Germline CDR1 reads KGHSH; CDR2 reads LQKENI. The germline V and J ends were trimmed by 4 bases and 3 bases, with 11 bases remaining between them. CDR3 in amino acids: CASSLSAGTDTQYF. The CDR3 DNA reads TGTGCCAGCTCACTCTCCGCAGGGACAGATACGCAGTATTTT. Full variable domain (remainder filled in from reference TRBV18 and TRBJ2-3): NAGVMQNPRHLVRRRGQEARLRCSPMKGHSHVYWYRQLPEEGLKFMVYLQKENIIDESGMPKERFSAEFPKEGPSILRIQQVVRGDSAAYFCASSLSAGTDTQYFGPGTRLTVL.

The rearrangement uses TRBV2 and TRBJ2-1; 9 bases match TRBD1. The CDR3 is 14 residues long. Germline CDR1 and CDR2: SNHLY and FYNNEI. Trimming at V came to 6 bases and at J to 6 bases, leaving 6 bases not matched to a gene. CDR3: CASRLGQGPNEQFF. DNA for the CDR3: TGTGCCAGCAGGTTGGGACAGGGCCCCAATGAGCAGTTCTTC.

The chain recombines TRBV6-1 with TRBJ2-7; 7 positions match TRBD1. The CDR3 spans 14 residues. J was trimmed by 0 bases and V by 8 bases; bases with no gene match: 7. The V gene's germline CDR1 is MNHNS and CDR2 SASEGT. Written as DNA, the CDR3 is TGTGCCAGCGGACGGACAGGAAACTCCTACGAGCAGTACTTC. This translates into CASGRTGNSYEQYF.

This rearrangement joins TRBV7-6 to TRBJ1-2; a weak D match, TRBD1 (6 bases). Trimming removed 1 base at V and 0 bases at J, with 9 bases between. Germline V CDR1 and CDR2: SGHVS, FNYEAQ. This CDR3 has 15 amino acids. CDR3 loop: CASSLGQGPNYGYTF. The DNA for the CDR3 is TGTGCCAGCAGCTTAGGCCAGGGGCCTAACTATGGCTACACCTTC.

V is TRBV7-6 and J is TRBJ1-2, with D maybe TRBD1 (6 bases). The V and J ends lost 4 bases and 6 bases respectively, with 12 bases between them. This CDR3 region has 13 residues. Germline values: CDR1 SGHVS, CDR2 FNYEAQ. CDR3 region: CASSSQGSDGYTF. CDR3 DNA sequence: TGTGCCAGCAGCTCACAGGGTTCTGATGGCTACACCTTC.

V is TRBV5-1 and J is TRBJ1-4; the match to TRBD1 covers 9 bases. Germline CDR1 is SGHRS and CDR2 is YFSETQ. Trimming took 0 bases from V and 7 from J; bases not matched to a gene: 4. The length of the CDR3 is 15 residues. This chain's CDR3 is CASSLAGTGTEKLFF. The DNA of the CDR3 is TGCGCCAGCAGCTTGGCCGGGACAGGGACTGAAAAACTGTTTTTT. Full variable domain (remainder filled in from reference TRBV5-1 and TRBJ1-4): KAGVTQTPRYLIKTRGQQVTLSCSPISGHRSVSWYQQTPGQGLQFLFEYFSETQRNKGNFPGRFSGRQFSNSRSEMNVSTLELGDSALYLCASSLAGTGTEKLFFGSGTQLSVL.

The CDR3 bases are TGTGCCAGCAGTGAAGCGGGACAGGCCCGTTTAAAACTGTTTTTT. It encodes CASSEAGQARLKLFF. The V gene is TRBV6-1, the J gene TRBJ1-4, with 8 bases identical to TRBD1. The CDR3 consists of 15 residues. Looked up from germline, CDR1 is MNHNS and CDR2 is SASEGT. J was trimmed by 10 bases and V by 0 bases; bases with no gene match: 7.

The V call is TRBV18, the J call TRBJ1-2; 9 bases are a match to TRBD1. CDR1 is KGHSH, CDR2 LQKENI, per germline. Unmatched junction bases numbered 10, after V lost 1 base and J lost 4 bases. This CDR3 has 17 residues. The CDR3 is CASSPLGPGQGVYGYTF. The CDR3 coding sequence is TGTGCCAGCTCACCACTTGGTCCGGGACAGGGCGTCTATGGCTACACCTTC.

The chain carries TRBV19 and TRBJ1-5; the match to TRBD1 covers 7 bases. CDR1 and CDR2 (germline): LNHDA, SQIVND (reference sequence). V trimming: 5 bases; J trimming: 2 bases; junction bases outside the gene matches: 6. The CDR3 has 15 amino acids. The CDR3 protein is CASSEIDRGNQPQHF. The CDR3 DNA sequence: TGTGCCAGTAGTGAGATTGACAGGGGCAATCAGCCCCAGCATTTT.

The J gene is TRBJ1-6, the V gene TRBV5-6; the match to TRBD1 covers 9 bases. J was trimmed by 9 bases and V by 3 bases; bases with no gene match: 4. The germline V gene encodes CDR1 SGHDT and CDR2 YYEEEE. The length of the CDR3 is 14 residues. As DNA, the CDR3 is TGTGCCAGCAGCTATCGGGACAGGGCTTCACCCCTCCACTTT. This codes for CASSYRDRASPLHF.

The V call is TRBV29-1, the J call TRBJ2-5; tentative D call: TRBD1 (6 bases). Germline lookup yields CDR1 SQVTM and CDR2 ANQGSEA. Trimming left V 0 bases short and J 2 bases short, with 7 bases between. This CDR3 is 13 amino acids long. The CDR3 is CSVEDDRQETQYF. The CDR3 DNA sequence: TGCAGCGTTGAAGATGACAGGCAAGAGACCCAGTACTTC.

The chain couples TRBV27 to TRBJ2-1; a weak D match, TRBD1 (7 bases). The length of the CDR3 is 14 residues. Germline lookup yields CDR1 MNHEY and CDR2 SMNVEV (reference sequence). The ends were cut back, 3 bases at V and 4 bases at J, with 10 bases in the middle. The DNA for the CDR3 is TGTGCCAGCAGTTTGACAGGGAGGTACAATGAGCAGTTCTTC. Protein product: CASSLTGRYNEQFF.

The V gene is TRBV9, the J gene TRBJ2-2; D is unresolved. The ends were cut back, 2 bases at V and 2 bases at J, with 7 bases in the middle. This CDR3 is built from 14 residues. Germline CDR1 reads SGDLS; CDR2 reads YYNGEE. CDR3 in amino acids: CASSVLDNTGELFF. The CDR3 DNA sequence: TGTGCCAGCAGCGTCTTGGATAACACCGGGGAGCTGTTTTTT.

The chain has TRBV5-1 and TRBJ2-5; TRBD1 is a possible D gene (5 bases). Trimming stripped 0 bases from V and 9 bases from J, with 9 bases between. In germline, CDR1 is SGHRS, CDR2 YFSETQ. This CDR3 has 12 residues. CDR3 sequence reads: CASSLGEGAQYF. The CDR3 coding sequence is TGCGCCAGCAGCTTGGGGGAAGGGGCCCAGTACTTC.